This T cell receptor beta chain was retrieved from a study of blood T cell repertoires in COVID-19. The CDR3 is 17 amino acids. J gave up 0 bases and V 7 bases, and 12 bases lay outside the gene matches. The germline gives CDR1 LGHDT, CDR2 YNNKEL (reference sequence). Authors' analysis steps: Nucleated cell number was recorded as an estimate derived from reference gene primer amplification. Clones were sequenced by immunoSEQ multiplex PCR, and TCRdb holds only the in-frame ones, with some missing. That table is the source of V, J and clone size, and D and trimming were worked out from the DNA. The sample includes 200,000 to 250,000 clones, approximately 90% of them seen just once.

Material for sequencing was PBMCs or T cells enriched from blood (not recorded which). The receptor was isolated from a woman between 35 and 50 years old with acute COVID-19. This chain uses TRBV3-1 (or the pseudogene TRBV3-2) with TRBJ2-3; 8 bases align to TRBD2. This chain's CDR3 is CASTSRFGGVSTDTQYF. As DNA, the CDR3 is TGTGCCAGCACCTCGCGGTTCGGGGGGGTTAGCACAGATACGCAGTATTTT.